Below are 4 T cell receptor beta chains sequenced from a single sample in a study of response to subunit inactivated influenza vaccine. TCRdb fed the RT-PCR reads into MiXCR, producing one record per CDR3 protein. The sample has a few hundred thousand distinct CDR3 sequences; less than 15% are singletons. Source: PBMCs from blood, taken 11 to 12 days after vaccination. The receptors were sampled from a man aged 50 to 59 who received an inactivated influenza vaccine.

This chain uses TRBV20-1 with TRBJ2-3; 7 bases are shared with TRBD1. J gave up 4 bases and V 1 base, and 11 bases lay outside the gene matches. This CDR3 spans 16 amino acids. The V gene's germline CDR1 is DFQATT and CDR2 SNEGSKA (reference sequence). In DNA, the CDR3 is TGCAGTGCTAGAGGGAGTGAAGGGGGCTTCGCAGATACGCAGTATTTT. Its translation: CSARGSEGGFADTQYF.

The chain couples TRBV10-3 to TRBJ2-6, with D unresolved. CDR1 ENHRY and CDR2 SYGVKD come from the germline V gene. The V and J ends lost 3 bases and 3 bases respectively, with 12 bases between them. The CDR3 spans 16 residues. The CDR3: CAISEYGNLGANVLTF. Written as DNA, the CDR3 is TGTGCCATCAGTGAATATGGAAATCTTGGGGCCAACGTCCTGACTTTC.

The chain couples TRBV2 to TRBJ2-5; 12 nucleotides match TRBD2. Germline-derived CDR1 and CDR2 are SNHLY and FYNNEI. The junction had 10 bases not matched to a gene; V was cut back by 3 bases and J by 8 bases. The CDR3 spans 16 residues. The CDR3 DNA is TGTGCCAGCAGTGAGATCTGGACTAGCGGGGTGGACACCCAGTACTTC. It translates to CASSEIWTSGVDTQYF.

The chain has TRBV3-1 and TRBJ1-5; tentative D call: TRBD1 (5 bases). The CDR3 has 14 residues. Germline values: CDR1 LGHDT, CDR2 YNNKEL (reference sequence). Trimming stripped 1 base from V and 3 bases from J, with 7 bases between. The CDR3: CASSQGQHNQPQHF. DNA for the CDR3: TGTGCCAGCAGCCAAGGACAGCACAATCAGCCCCAGCATTTT. Combining the CDR3 with reference TRBV3-1 and TRBJ1-5 gives the whole variable domain DTAVSQTPKYLVTQMGNDKSIKCEQNLGHDTMYWYKQDSKKFLKIMFSYNNKELIINETVPNRFSPKSPDKAHLNLHINSLELGDSAVYFCASSQGQHNQPQHFGDGTRLSIL.